This T cell receptor beta chain emerged from a study of blood T cells in healthy people across ages. This CDR3 has 15 residues. Germline loops: CDR1 SEHNR, CDR2 FQNEAQ (reference sequence). V was cut by 7 bases and J by 4 bases, with 16 bases left in between. This clonotype was seen a few times. The second PCR ran about 6 to 11 cycles with a sample-barcoded 5' primer and J-beta primers. Using its own MiXCR run on the 5' RACE reads, TCRdb lists one record per CDR3 protein. The profile covers around 800,000 distinct CDR3 sequences, with under 30% appearing a single time and over 2.5% taken by the ten largest. These data were also reused for a study on T cells of mothers and their children. As reported in that work: At about 1.6 ug per 15 ul, all of the extracted RNA went into cDNA synthesis.

The chain recombines TRBV7-9 with TRBJ1-4, with D unresolved. Sequenced material: blood. The clonotype was recovered from a boy between 10 and 17 years old in good health. CDR3 protein: CASTFRGEFNEKLFF. The CDR3 DNA reads as TGTGCCAGCACCTTTCGTGGCGAGTTTAATGAAAAACTGTTTTTT.